The 5 T cell receptor beta chains below were found in one sample sequenced in a study of human T cells and chemical hapten exposure. TCRdb independently ran MiXCR on the RACE reads; one entry per CDR3 protein. The data contain some 400,000 distinct CDR3 sequences, more than 4.5% of them seen just once; the ten biggest clones take up 2.6%. The time point is: pre-sensitization, week 0. Noted treatment: therapeutic diphenylcyclopropenone sensitization with weekly scalp DPC. The sequences come from whole blood, collected in connection with sensitization to the hapten diphenylcyclopropenone (DPC). Receptor source: a woman aged 45-60 years with alopecia areata. Some clones in this sample may be carry-over from other donors' samples.

The V and J genes are TRBV9 and TRBJ1-5; 7 positions agree with TRBD1. J lost 7 bases, V lost 0 bases, and 7 bases had no gene match. The CDR3 length is 15 residues. The germline V gene has CDR1 SGDLS and CDR2 YYNGEE. DNA of the CDR3: TGTGCCAGCAGCGTAGGACCAGGGGGGGCACAGCCCCAGCATTTT. Amino acids: CASSVGPGGAQPQHF.

This clonotype was seen more than once but under ten times. This chain joins TRBV5-1 and TRBJ2-2; 7 bases match TRBD1. Germline lookup yields CDR1 SGHRS and CDR2 YFSETQ. Losses at the gene ends were 0 bases for V and 3 bases for J; bases not matched to a gene: 2. This CDR3 is 15 amino acids long. CDR3 in DNA: TGCGCCAGCAGCTTGGACAGGGGCGACACCGGGGAGCTGTTTTTT. This encodes CASSLDRGDTGELFF.

This clonotype occurred a few times. The CDR3 DNA is TGTGCCAGCAGTGCCGGGACAGCCCCCTCCCCCCAGCATTTT. This gives the protein CASSAGTAPSPQHF. This chain uses TRBV27 with TRBJ1-5; TRBD1 aligns across 7 bases. The germline CDR1 and CDR2 sequences are MNHEY and SMNVEV (reference sequence). CDR3 length: 14 amino acids. V gave up 5 bases and J gave up 10 bases; unmatched junction bases: 11.

This clonotype was seen repeatedly, ten times or more. A read error may produce the germline difference seen at one junction end. The chain employs TRBV29-1 and TRBJ2-5; no clear D gene. CDR1 and CDR2 from the germline V gene are SQVTM and ANQGSEA. The CDR3 has 8 amino acids. CDR3: CSVEAGDF. The CDR3 nucleotides are TGCAGCGTTGAAGCTGGGGACTTC.

The V call is TRBV12-3 or TRBV12-4, the J call TRBJ2-7; D call uncertain. V lost 3 bases, J lost 9 bases, and 15 bases lay in between. This CDR3 is built from 13 residues. CDR3 sequence: CASSFSADSVQYF. The CDR3 DNA is TGTGCCAGCAGTTTTTCGGCCGACTCCGTGCAGTACTTC.